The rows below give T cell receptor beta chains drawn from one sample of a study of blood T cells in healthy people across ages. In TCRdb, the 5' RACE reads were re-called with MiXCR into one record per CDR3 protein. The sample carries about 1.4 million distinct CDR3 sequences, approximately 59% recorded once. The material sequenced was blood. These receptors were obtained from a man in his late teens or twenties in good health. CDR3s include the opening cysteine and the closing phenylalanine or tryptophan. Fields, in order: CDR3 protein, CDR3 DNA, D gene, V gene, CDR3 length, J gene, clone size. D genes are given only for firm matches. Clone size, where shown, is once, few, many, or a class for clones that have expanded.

CDR3 protein: CATSDLRGRGNEQFF
CDR3 DNA: TGTGCCACCAGTGATTTGAGGGGGCGCGGCAATGAGCAGTTCTTC
D gene: TRBD1
V gene: TRBV24-1
CDR3 length: 15
J gene: TRBJ2-1
clone size: many

CDR3 protein: CASSIWEGVSYEQYF
CDR3 DNA: TGTGCCAGCAGCATCTGGGAGGGGGTCTCGTACGAGCAGTACTTC
D gene: .
V gene: TRBV12-3/TRBV12-4
CDR3 length: 15
J gene: TRBJ2-7
clone size: few

CDR3 protein: CTTRHRDTDTQYF
CDR3 DNA: TGTACCACCAGACACAGGGACACAGATACGCAGTATTTT
D gene: .
V gene: TRBV15
CDR3 length: 13
J gene: TRBJ2-3
clone size: .

CDR3 protein: CSVVGYEQFF
CDR3 DNA: TGCAGCGTTGTAGGGTATGAGCAGTTCTTC
D gene: .
V gene: TRBV29-1
CDR3 length: 10
J gene: TRBJ2-1
clone size: .

CDR3 protein: CATSDFRDGDSSGDNEQFF
CDR3 DNA: TGTGCCACCAGTGATTTCCGGGACGGTGACTCTAGCGGGGACAATGAGCAGTTCTTC
D gene: TRBD2
V gene: TRBV24-1
CDR3 length: 19
J gene: TRBJ2-1
clone size: few

CDR3 protein: CSARADSSYNEQFF
CDR3 DNA: TGCAGTGCCCGAGCGGATAGCTCCTACAATGAGCAGTTCTTC
D gene: .
V gene: TRBV20-1
CDR3 length: 14
J gene: TRBJ2-1
clone size: .

CDR3 protein: CASSLDHQGAYGYTF
CDR3 DNA: TGTGCCAGCAGCTTAGATCACCAGGGCGCCTATGGCTACACCTTC
D gene: .
V gene: TRBV7-9
CDR3 length: 15
J gene: TRBJ1-2
clone size: .

CDR3 protein: CSASASGTTDTQYF
CDR3 DNA: TGCAGTGCTAGCGCTAGCGGGACCACAGATACGCAGTATTTT
D gene: TRBD2
V gene: TRBV20-1
CDR3 length: 14
J gene: TRBJ2-3
clone size: .

CDR3 protein: CSGIDSFDGETQYF
CDR3 DNA: TGCAGCGGGATCGACAGCTTCGACGGGGAGACCCAGTACTTC
D gene: .
V gene: TRBV29-1
CDR3 length: 14
J gene: TRBJ2-5
clone size: .

CDR3 protein: CASSEDSTGGGYEQYF
CDR3 DNA: TGTGCCAGCAGTGAGGACTCGACAGGGGGCGGCTACGAGCAGTACTTC
D gene: TRBD1
V gene: TRBV6-1
CDR3 length: 16
J gene: TRBJ2-7
clone size: .

CDR3 protein: CASSQFLGDSGSPLHF
CDR3 DNA: TGCGCCAGCAGCCAGTTTCTAGGGGACAGTGGATCACCCCTCCACTTT
D gene: TRBD1
V gene: TRBV4-3
CDR3 length: 16
J gene: TRBJ1-6
clone size: .

CDR3 protein: CSARDLRGRVATNEKLFF
CDR3 DNA: TGCAGTGCTAGAGATCTTCGGGGCAGGGTTGCAACTAATGAAAAACTGTTTTTT
D gene: .
V gene: TRBV20-1
CDR3 length: 18
J gene: TRBJ1-4
clone size: .

CDR3 protein: CAITDRTGLYGYTF
CDR3 DNA: TGTGCCATCACCGACAGGACTGGCCTATATGGCTACACCTTC
D gene: .
V gene: TRBV10-3
CDR3 length: 14
J gene: TRBJ1-2
clone size: few

CDR3 protein: CASSLEGSSGDTQYF
CDR3 DNA: TGTGCCAGCAGCCTGGAGGGCTCAAGCGGGGATACGCAGTATTTT
D gene: .
V gene: TRBV7-2
CDR3 length: 15
J gene: TRBJ2-3
clone size: .

CDR3 protein: CASSETGRGPQHF
CDR3 DNA: TGTGCCAGCAGTGAGACAGGGCGGGGGCCCCAGCATTTT
D gene: TRBD1
V gene: TRBV2
CDR3 length: 13
J gene: TRBJ1-5
clone size: .

CDR3 protein: CASSPPVAKQETQFF
CDR3 DNA: TGTGCCAGCAGCCCTCCAGTAGCCAAACAAGAGACCCAGTTCTTC
D gene: .
V gene: TRBV12-3/TRBV12-4
CDR3 length: 15
J gene: TRBJ2-1
clone size: .

CDR3 protein: CSVPQVTDTQYF
CDR3 DNA: TGCAGTGTTCCGCAGGTTACAGATACGCAGTATTTT
D gene: .
V gene: TRBV20-1
CDR3 length: 12
J gene: TRBJ2-3
clone size: few

CDR3 protein: CASSLSLPEAFF
CDR3 DNA: TGTGCCAGCAGTTTATCGCTTCCTGAAGCTTTCTTT
D gene: .
V gene: TRBV12-3/TRBV12-4
CDR3 length: 12
J gene: TRBJ1-1
clone size: .

CDR3 protein: CASSPTENNSPLHF
CDR3 DNA: TGTGCCAGCAGCCCGACAGAAAATAATTCACCCCTCCACTTT
D gene: .
V gene: TRBV7-9
CDR3 length: 14
J gene: TRBJ1-6
clone size: .

CDR3 protein: CASSHDSAEAFF
CDR3 DNA: TGTGCCAGCAGCCATGACAGTGCTGAAGCTTTCTTT
D gene: .
V gene: TRBV16
CDR3 length: 12
J gene: TRBJ1-1
clone size: .

CDR3 protein: CSGRQMGGEKLFF
CDR3 DNA: TGCAGCGGCCGGCAAATGGGCGGGGAAAAACTGTTTTTT
D gene: .
V gene: TRBV29-1
CDR3 length: 13
J gene: TRBJ1-4
clone size: .

CDR3 protein: CASSWTGTSTDTQYF
CDR3 DNA: TGTGCCAGCAGCTGGACCGGGACCAGCACAGATACACAGTATTTT
D gene: .
V gene: TRBV7-2
CDR3 length: 15
J gene: TRBJ2-3
clone size: .

CDR3 protein: CSVEISGDEQFF
CDR3 DNA: TGCAGCGTTGAAATAAGCGGGGACGAGCAGTTCTTC
D gene: TRBD2
V gene: TRBV29-1
CDR3 length: 12
J gene: TRBJ2-1
clone size: few

CDR3 protein: CASSQLTGVNTEAFF
CDR3 DNA: TGCGCCAGCAGCCAACTCACAGGAGTGAACACTGAAGCTTTCTTT
D gene: .
V gene: TRBV4-1
CDR3 length: 15
J gene: TRBJ1-1
clone size: .

CDR3 protein: CASSQGPGGTPAETQYF
CDR3 DNA: TGTGCCAGCAGCCAAGGACCAGGCGGGACCCCCGCAGAGACCCAGTACTTC
D gene: .
V gene: TRBV4-2
CDR3 length: 17
J gene: TRBJ2-5
clone size: .

CDR3 protein: CASSDNKNTEAFF
CDR3 DNA: TGTGCCAGCAGCGATAACAAGAACACTGAAGCTTTCTTT
D gene: .
V gene: TRBV2
CDR3 length: 13
J gene: TRBJ1-1
clone size: .

CDR3 protein: CASSESWGSGETQYF
CDR3 DNA: TGCGCCAGCAGTGAGTCGTGGGGTTCCGGCGAGACCCAGTACTTC
D gene: .
V gene: TRBV10-2
CDR3 length: 15
J gene: TRBJ2-5
clone size: few

CDR3 protein: CASRQGPNPNTEAFF
CDR3 DNA: TGCGCCAGCCGACAGGGGCCAAACCCGAACACTGAAGCTTTCTTT
D gene: TRBD1
V gene: TRBV5-1
CDR3 length: 15
J gene: TRBJ1-1
clone size: .

CDR3 protein: CASSPFGWAGLSDEQFF
CDR3 DNA: TGTGCCAGCAGCCCTTTCGGTTGGGCAGGGCTATCCGATGAGCAGTTCTTC
D gene: .
V gene: TRBV4-2
CDR3 length: 17
J gene: TRBJ2-1
clone size: once

CDR3 protein: CSAREPRGMNTEAFF
CDR3 DNA: TGCAGTGCTAGAGAACCTAGGGGGATGAACACTGAAGCTTTCTTT
D gene: .
V gene: TRBV20-1
CDR3 length: 15
J gene: TRBJ1-1
clone size: once

CDR3 protein: CSATGTVSNEKLFF
CDR3 DNA: TGCAGTGCTACAGGGACAGTCTCTAATGAAAAACTGTTTTTT
D gene: TRBD1
V gene: TRBV20-1
CDR3 length: 14
J gene: TRBJ1-4
clone size: .

CDR3 protein: CSARARSSSYNEQFF
CDR3 DNA: TGCAGTGCTAGAGCCCGGTCGAGCTCCTACAATGAGCAGTTCTTC
D gene: .
V gene: TRBV20-1
CDR3 length: 15
J gene: TRBJ2-1
clone size: .

CDR3 protein: CASSLGQQTLNEQFF
CDR3 DNA: TGCGCCAGCAGCTTGGGACAGCAAACGCTGAATGAGCAGTTCTTC
D gene: .
V gene: TRBV5-1
CDR3 length: 15
J gene: TRBJ2-1
clone size: .

CDR3 protein: CAVPLWDRGDTQYF
CDR3 DNA: TGTGCCGTCCCCCTTTGGGACAGGGGGGATACGCAGTATTTT
D gene: TRBD1
V gene: TRBV7-9
CDR3 length: 14
J gene: TRBJ2-3
clone size: .

CDR3 protein: CASRERDYGDLAKNIQYF
CDR3 DNA: TGTGCCAGCAGAGAACGGGACTACGGAGACTTAGCCAAAAACATTCAGTACTTC
D gene: TRBD2
V gene: TRBV2
CDR3 length: 18
J gene: TRBJ2-4
clone size: .

CDR3 protein: CSVDSGGPYEQYF
CDR3 DNA: TGCAGCGTTGACTCAGGGGGCCCTTACGAGCAGTACTTC
D gene: TRBD1
V gene: TRBV29-1
CDR3 length: 13
J gene: TRBJ2-7
clone size: .

CDR3 protein: CSARILGSSGNTIYF
CDR3 DNA: TGCAGTGCTAGGATTCTTGGCTCCTCTGGAAACACCATATATTTT
D gene: .
V gene: TRBV20-1
CDR3 length: 15
J gene: TRBJ1-3
clone size: .

CDR3 protein: CASSVEFPGNEQFF
CDR3 DNA: TGTGCCAGCAGCGTAGAGTTCCCAGGGAATGAGCAGTTCTTC
D gene: .
V gene: TRBV9
CDR3 length: 14
J gene: TRBJ2-1
clone size: few

CDR3 protein: CASSLILSSNSYEQYF
CDR3 DNA: TGCGCCAGCAGCCTAATTTTAAGCAGTAACTCCTACGAGCAGTACTTC
D gene: .
V gene: TRBV4-1
CDR3 length: 16
J gene: TRBJ2-7
clone size: .